The rows below give T cell receptor beta chains drawn from one sample of a study of vaccination effects on CD4 cells after COVID-19. Antigen specificity for these receptors is unknown. Assay used: immunoSEQ multiplex PCR; TCRdb lists only in-frame clones, some missing. The sample includes about 45,000 clones, about three quarters of them seen just once. This material consisted of CD4+ T cells from PBMCs cultured with a peptide pool, taken before COVID-19 vaccination. These receptor sequences come from a human donor who had a prior SARS-CoV-2 infection. The CDR3 runs from the conserved cysteine through the conserved F or W. Fields, in order: V gene, D gene, J gene, clone size, CDR3 DNA, CDR3 protein. The D gene is left open where the match is weak. Expanded clones get a size class; other rows say once, few or many, or leave the size out.

TRBV7-8	TRBD2	TRBJ2-1	.	TGTGCCAGCATGGGGCGGGAGGTAGGTGAGCAGTTCTTC	CASMGREVGEQFF
TRBV5-5	.	TRBJ1-2	.	TGTGCCAGCAGCTTGGTTAAGGGAAACTATGGCTACACCTTC	CASSLVKGNYGYTF
TRBV30	.	TRBJ2-1	.	TGTGCCTGGAGTGTACGGGTCTGGGGACGGGGATACAATGAGCAGTTCTTC	CAWSVRVWGRGYNEQFF
TRBV5-5	.	TRBJ1-4	.	TGTGCCAGCACCCTTGGGGGATCGGGGCTTGAAAAACTGTTTTTT	CASTLGGSGLEKLFF
TRBV7-3	.	TRBJ2-1	once	TGTGCCAGCAGCTTAACGGGAGCTACTGAGCAGTTCTTC	CASSLTGATEQFF
TRBV7-3	.	TRBJ1-1	.	TGTGCCAGCAGCTTAAACAGGTACACTGAAGCTTTCTTT	CASSLNRYTEAFF
TRBV30	TRBD2	TRBJ2-7	.	TGTGCCTGGAGCTTAAAGACCGGGACTAGCGGGAGGCCCCAGTACTTC	CAWSLKTGTSGRPQYF
TRBV6-2/TRBV6-3	.	TRBJ1-3	.	TGTGCCAGCAGTTACCGAAATGGAAACACCATATATTTT	CASSYRNGNTIYF
TRBV7-3	.	TRBJ2-3	.	TGTGCCAGCAGCTTTAACCGGGGTGATACGCAGTATTTT	CASSFNRGDTQYF
TRBV19	.	TRBJ1-1	.	TGTGCCAGTACCCCTGGGGCGGTTCGGAGTGAAGCTTTCTTT	CASTPGAVRSEAFF
TRBV5-1	.	TRBJ2-7	once	TGCGCCAGCAGCTTGGGCGTCTCAGAAGCCGAGCAGTACTTC	CASSLGVSEAEQYF
TRBV11-3	.	TRBJ2-4	.	TGTGCCAACCCCGGTTTAGCCAAAAACATTCAGTACTTC	CANPGLAKNIQYF